A single sample gave rise to the 15 T cell receptor beta chains below, sequenced in a study of tissue T cells after allogeneic stem cell transplantation. The repertoire was sequenced with immunoSEQ multiplex PCR; TCRdb's copy has only in-frame clones and lacks some. The sample contains hundreds of clones, less than 70% of which appear only once. Sequencing was done on a sample of liver tissue. Source of these receptors: a female BALB/c mouse in good health. The MHC haplotype of the strain is H2-d.

Turning to this clone: The genes are named according to mouse. The missing CDR3 end, 1 residue past where the read stops, is filled in from the germline J gene. J is TRBJ1-5 and V is TRBV15, with 11 bases identical to TRBD1. The CDR3 totals 14 residues. Germline values: CDR1 SGHND, CDR2 FRSKSL. The junction had 3 bases not matched to a gene; V was cut back by 2 bases and J by 9 bases. The CDR3 loop reads CASSLKDRGPAPLF. The CDR3 bases that were read are TGTGCCAGCAGTTTAAAGGACAGGGGGCCGGCTCCGCTT. Together with reference TRBV15 and TRBJ1-5, the CDR3 gives the full variable domain: DAGVTQTPRHEVAEKGQTIILKCEPVSGHNDLFWYRQTKIQGLELLSYFRSKSLMEDGGAFKDRFKAEMLNSSFSTLKIQPTEPKDSAVYLCASSLKDRGPAPLFGEGTRLSVL.

Note on this clone: Mouse gene names apply. This CDR3 is CASRGDRGRMDTEVFF. CDR3 DNA (partial): TGTGCTAGCAGAGGGGACAGGGGGCGCATGGACACAGAAGTCTTC. The chain employs TRBV29 and TRBJ1-1, with 12 bases matching TRBD1. Read data end 1 residue before the CDR3 end; the end is taken from the germline J gene. Germline CDR1 is MSHET and CDR2 is SYDVDS. J was trimmed by 3 bases and V by 6 bases; bases with no gene match: 8. The CDR3 spans 16 residues.

Points on this clone: Mouse germline and gene names are used. The read gets to within 1 residue of the CDR3 end, and the germline J gene fills in the rest. The genes are TRBV5 and TRBJ2-3; D gene uncertain. The V gene's germline CDR1 is LGHNA and CDR2 YNLKQL (reference sequence). This CDR3 contains 12 residues. V lost 3 bases to trimming and J lost 0 bases, with 1 base between them. The CDR3 reads CASSHSAETLYF. The sequenced part of the CDR3 DNA is TGTGCCAGCAGCCACAGTGCAGAAACGCTGTAT.

For this clone: The gene names given are mouse names. The read terminates 1 residue before the CDR3 end, so the remaining end is supplied by the germline J gene. This chain uses TRBV29 with TRBJ1-1; D unresolved. The CDR3 sequence is 14 residues long. Germline loops: CDR1 MSHET, CDR2 SYDVDS. Trimming took off 5 bases at V and 0 bases at J, with 10 bases between the two ends. The CDR3 reads CASSKNTANTEVFF. The sequenced part of the CDR3 DNA is TGTGCTAGCAGTAAAAACACTGCAAACACAGAAGTCTTC.

Points on this clone: Gene names denote mouse genes. The observed sequence ends 1 residue before the CDR3 terminus, with the missing tail filled in from the germline J gene. V gene TRBV19 combines with J gene TRBJ2-4, with a weak D call TRBD1 (6 bases). Germline V gene lookup returns CDR1 FNHDT and CDR2 SITEND (reference sequence). The CDR3 has 15 residues. The germline V and J ends were trimmed by 3 bases and 0 bases, with 11 bases remaining between them. The CDR3 loop is CASSTGTPSQNTLYF. The sequenced CDR3 bases are TGTGCCAGCAGTACCGGGACACCTAGTCAAAACACCTTGTAC.

A word on this clone: Mouse names are used for the genes. The CDR3 loop reads CASSGLGQDTQYF. CDR3 DNA, as far as it was read: TGTGCCAGCTCGGGACTGGGGCAAGACACCCAGTAC. This chain uses TRBV4 with TRBJ2-5, with 10 nucleotides matching TRBD2. The sequence runs out 1 residue before the end of the CDR3; the remainder is reconstructed from the germline J gene. Germline lookup yields CDR1 LGHDT and CDR2 YNNKQL (reference sequence). Trimming removed 8 bases from V and 3 bases from J; junction bases left unmatched: 2. The length of the CDR3 is 13 residues.

Points on this clone: The gene names here belong to mouse. The read is 1 residue too short to cover the CDR3 end, so that end is filled in from the germline J gene. The chain employs TRBV13-2 and TRBJ2-3, with D maybe TRBD1 (6 bases). The CDR3 is 15 residues long. Germline V gene sequence: CDR1 NNHNN, CDR2 SYGAGS (reference sequence). The ends were cut back, 1 base at V and 2 bases at J, with 11 bases in the middle. CDR3 DNA, as far as it was read: TGTGCCAGCGGTGATCCAGGGGCGAATGCAGAAACGCTGTAT. Translated: CASGDPGANAETLY. Given in full, the CDR3 is CASGDPGANAETLYF.

Notes on this clone: The genes are named according to mouse. The read halts 1 residue ahead of the CDR3 end, with the missing end drawn from the germline J gene. This chain links TRBV13-2 with TRBJ1-1; a possible D gene is TRBD1 (6 bases). Germline CDR1 and CDR2: NNHNN and SYGAGS (reference sequence). Trimming took off 2 bases at V and 1 base at J, with 9 bases between the two ends. The CDR3 consists of 14 residues. CDR3 sequence reads: CASGDPQGNTEVFF. The part of the CDR3 DNA that was read is TGTGCCAGCGGTGACCCACAGGGGAACACAGAAGTCTTC.

In regard to this clone: The gene names given are mouse names. The CDR3 here is CASGDLGGRGEQYF. The sequenced CDR3 bases are TGTGCCAGCGGTGATCTGGGGGGGCGCGGGGAACAGTAC. This chain joins TRBV13-2 and TRBJ2-7, with 10 bases matching TRBD2. The read ends 1 residue early relative to the CDR3; the germline J gene fills the gap. Germline assignment: CDR1 NNHNN and CDR2 SYGAGS (reference sequence). V lost 1 base, J lost 7 bases, and 5 bases stayed unmatched. This CDR3 spans 14 amino acids.

A note on this clone: The gene names here belong to mouse. The read is 1 residue too short to cover the CDR3 end, so that end is filled in from the germline J gene. This sequence joins TRBV13-1 and TRBJ2-3; TRBD2 aligns across 7 bases. CDR1 NSHNY and CDR2 SYGAGN come from the germline V gene. J was trimmed by 1 base and V by 7 bases; bases with no gene match: 0. This CDR3 region has 12 residues. CDR3 residues: CASGLGAETLYF. CDR3 DNA (partial): TGTGCCAGCGGACTGGGTGCAGAAACGCTGTAT.

There are a few counts of this clone. The gene names given are mouse names. The read ends 1 residue shy of where the CDR3 ends; the end is completed using the germline J gene. J is TRBJ2-1 and V is TRBV3; D gene ambiguous. Per germline, CDR1 SNHLY and CDR2 FYNGKV (reference sequence). V was shortened by 1 base and J by 6 bases, with 1 base between the two germline ends. This CDR3 contains 11 residues. CDR3 residues: CASSLVAEQFF. The covered CDR3 bases are TGTGCCAGCAGCTTAGTTGCTGAGCAGTTC.

As concerns this clone: Gene names denote mouse genes. The CDR3 goes on 1 residue after the read ends, and that part is filled in from the germline J gene. V and J are TRBV19 and TRBJ2-5, with D possibly called TRBD1 or TRBD2 (5 bases each). Trimming cost V 0 bases and J 3 bases, with 11 bases left between them. The CDR3 is 15 residues long. Per the germline V gene, CDR1 is FNHDT and CDR2 is SITEND (reference sequence). The DNA read from the CDR3 is TGTGCCAGCAGTATAGGGTGGGACGAGCAAGACACCCAGTAC. Translated, it gives CASSIGWDEQDTQY. The whole CDR3 reads CASSIGWDEQDTQYF.

Regarding this clone: Any gene name here is a mouse gene name. The observed sequence ends 1 residue before the CDR3 terminus, with the missing tail filled in from the germline J gene. The rearrangement uses TRBV31 and TRBJ2-1; 8 nucleotides line up with TRBD2. This CDR3 spans 12 amino acids. Germline CDR1 and CDR2: GKSSPN and SITVG. V dropped 3 bases and J dropped 5; count of bases not matched to a gene: 0. Here the CDR3 reads CAWRDWDAEQFF. The sequenced CDR3 bases are TGTGCCTGGAGGGACTGGGATGCTGAGCAGTTC.

Comments on this clone: Genes and germline are mouse. From the germline J gene comes the end of the CDR3, since the read stops 1 residue before it. The chain employs TRBV4 and TRBJ2-5, with 7 bases aligning to TRBD2. CDR3 size: 12 residues. The junction had 2 bases not matched to a gene; V was cut back by 5 bases and J by 6 bases. Germline V gene lookup returns CDR1 LGHDT and CDR2 YNNKQL (reference sequence). CDR3 bases read: TGTGCCAGCAGCCACTGGGGTGACACCCAGTAC. This sequence encodes CASSHWGDTQY. The full CDR3 reads CASSHWGDTQYF.

Notes on this clone: Mouse gene names apply. With the read ending 1 residue before the CDR3 end, the germline J gene is used to fill in that end. The gene calls are TRBV13-2 and TRBJ1-4, with 9 bases identical to TRBD1. V lost 5 bases and J lost 7; bases outside the gene matches: 6. The V gene's germline CDR1 is NNHNN and CDR2 SYGAGS (reference sequence). The CDR3 loop spans 14 amino acids. The CDR3 DNA, read in part, is TGTGCCAGCGGGTCCGGGACAGGGAGCGAAAGATTATTT. It specifies CASGSGTGSERLF. The complete CDR3 protein is CASGSGTGSERLFF.